Given below is one TCR beta chain in context. Its antigen target is currently unknown. No quality values exist for individual bases; no much larger clone is one base distant. This specimen comes from a study of blood T cell repertoires in COVID-19 (dated by TCRdb to about 2020). About the study as a whole: Collaborator samples came from the United States, Italy and Spain and covered acute and convalescent phases of COVID-19. The material from the prospective study consisted of cDNA or gDNA derived from T cells, B-cell-depleted T cells, or PBMCs. Deeply sampled blood TCRbeta repertoires from subjects exposed to, actively infected with, or recovered from COVID-19 were included in the dataset. A freely available public database, intended as a resource for researchers studying the immune response to SARS-CoV-2, is where the repertoires were released. Samples were obtained from the ongoing ImmuneRACE study (first 160 participants) and from 1,254 subjects provided by 6 global collaborators. Nearly every sample came with metadata listing a de-identified subject ID, COVID-19 status, age in years and sex. HLA class I and class II types, where available, came from metadata supplied by the sample provider rather than from assay-based typing.

TCRbeta CDR3 regions were amplified from genomic DNA using the immunoSEQ Assay, a bias-controlled multiplex PCR. As for how the authors treated the data: Within the assay, amplification of reference gene primers was used to estimate how many nucleated cells each sample contained. To quantify the absolute abundance of each unique TCRbeta CDR3 rearrangement, sequence reads were collapsed and filtered. Productive Simpson clonality was computed per sample as the square root of Simpson's diversity index over productive rearrangements. Here the immuneACCESS table is served through TCRdb, limited to in-frame sequences with V and J called. Missing clones are a known gap in these copies; in checked studies unresolved V genes cover under half, and the rest lacks a known reason. The DNA gave D and trimming, while V, J and clone size come from that table. For this sample there are roughly 250,000 clones; about 85% appear just once. Together, the top ten hold approximately 0.94% of the sample.

One collaborating source in Seattle enrolled patients during active infection and followed them longitudinally through the course of disease. Collaborating institutions collected whole blood in K2EDTA tubes following their own protocols. Collaborator samples were shipped for TCRbeta analysis as frozen whole blood, isolated PBMCs, or DNA extracted from either sample type. The paper's findings and limits, for the study overall: Clinical and demographic metadata were provided uncurated, with the amount varying by source and participant.

The sequence derives from a human donor with COVID-19, enrolled during active disease. The donor label of this sample is uncertain. Sample: peripheral blood.

The nucleotide sequence is TGTGCCAGCAGCAGAGGGGGCGCTTACACTGAAGCTTTCTTT. Translated, it gives CASSRGGAYTEAFF. The sequence is built from TRBV6-2 or TRBV6-3 and TRBJ1-1; TRBD1 matches 7 bases in the middle. From cysteine to phenylalanine, the CDR3 is 14 amino acids long. Only the CDR3 portion is preserved as DNA: 42 bases, with reading frame beginning at the first base. The germline V gene supplies CDR1 MNHEY and CDR2 SVGEGT. Here V drops 6 bases and J drops 3 bases, and the junction holds 7 bases not matched to any gene.